Described below is a single T cell receptor (beta chain) sequence and its context. This specimen belongs to a study of OX40 agonist ivuxolimab in advanced cancers. The wider study: The patients received agonistic anti-OX40 (CD134) antibody ivuxolimab. Dose-escalation patients' cancers were hepatocellular carcinoma, melanoma, renal cell or head and neck cancer.

The germline CDR1 and CDR2 sequences are SGHNT and YENEEA. This CDR3 spans 16 amino acids. J gave up 4 bases and V 5 bases, and 5 bases lay outside the gene matches. Systemic immunosuppression or autoimmune disease history was grounds to exclude patients. The data were produced by immunoSEQ multiplex PCR, yet TCRdb's version contains in-frame clones alone and is incomplete. The table lists 35,000 to 45,000 clones, around 87% of them singletons. The chain joins TRBV11-3 to TRBJ2-3; 14 bases align to TRBD2. This TCR came from an adult with an advanced solid tumor such as melanoma, head and neck, liver or kidney cancer. The sample consisted of CD4+ or CD8+ T cells sorted from blood, taken in a trial of the OX40 agonist ivuxolimab. CDR3 loop: CASSPGLAGGADTQYF. The CDR3 coding sequence is TGTGCCAGCAGCCCTGGACTAGCGGGGGGAGCAGATACGCAGTATTTT. Looking up the rest from reference TRBV11-3 and TRBJ2-3 gives the full variable domain: EAGVVQSPRYKIIEKKQPVAFWCNPISGHNTLYWYLQNLGQGPELLIRYENEEAVDDSQLPKDRFSAERLKGVDSTLKIQPAELGDSAVYLCASSPGLAGGADTQYFGPGTRLTVL.